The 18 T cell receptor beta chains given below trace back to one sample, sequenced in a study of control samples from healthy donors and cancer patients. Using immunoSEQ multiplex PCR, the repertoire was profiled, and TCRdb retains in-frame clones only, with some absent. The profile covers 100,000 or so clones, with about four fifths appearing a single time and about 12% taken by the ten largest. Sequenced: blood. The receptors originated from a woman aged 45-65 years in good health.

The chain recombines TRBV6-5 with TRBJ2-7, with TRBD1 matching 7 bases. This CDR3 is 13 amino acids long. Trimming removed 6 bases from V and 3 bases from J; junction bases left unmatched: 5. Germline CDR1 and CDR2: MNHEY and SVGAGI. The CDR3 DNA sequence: TGTGCCAGCAGCACAGGGGCAAACTACGAGCAGTACTTC. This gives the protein CASSTGANYEQYF.

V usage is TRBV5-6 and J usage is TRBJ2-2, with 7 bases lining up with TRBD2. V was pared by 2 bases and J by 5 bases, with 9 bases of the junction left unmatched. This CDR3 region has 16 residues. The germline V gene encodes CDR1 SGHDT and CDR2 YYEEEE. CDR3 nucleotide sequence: TGTGCCAGCAGCTTACCCCTGGGGGGGGAGACCGGGGAGCTGTTTTTT. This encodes CASSLPLGGETGELFF.

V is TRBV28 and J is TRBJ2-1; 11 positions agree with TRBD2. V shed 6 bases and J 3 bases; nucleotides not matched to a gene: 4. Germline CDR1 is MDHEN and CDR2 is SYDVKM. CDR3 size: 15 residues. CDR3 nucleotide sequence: TGTGCCAGCAGCAAACTAGCGGGAGTCTACAATGAGCAGTTCTTC. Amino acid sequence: CASSKLAGVYNEQFF. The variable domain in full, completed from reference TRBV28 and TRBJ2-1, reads DVKVTQSSRYLVKRTGEKVFLECVQDMDHENMFWYRQDPGLGLRLIYFSYDVKMKEKGDIPEGYSVSREKKERFSLILESASTNQTSMYLCASSKLAGVYNEQFFGPGTRLTVL.

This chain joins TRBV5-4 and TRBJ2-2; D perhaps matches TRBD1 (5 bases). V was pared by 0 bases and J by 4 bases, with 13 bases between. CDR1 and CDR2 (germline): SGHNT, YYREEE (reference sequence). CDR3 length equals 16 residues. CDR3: CASSLGRGGVTGELFF. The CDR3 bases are TGTGCCAGCAGCTTGGGAAGGGGTGGTGTCACCGGGGAGCTGTTTTTT. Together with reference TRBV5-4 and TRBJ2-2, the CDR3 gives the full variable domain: ETGVTQSPTHLIKTRGQQVTLRCSSQSGHNTVSWYQQALGQGPQFIFQYYREEENGRGNFPPRFSGLQFPNYSSELNVNALELDDSALYLCASSLGRGGVTGELFFGEGSRLTVL.

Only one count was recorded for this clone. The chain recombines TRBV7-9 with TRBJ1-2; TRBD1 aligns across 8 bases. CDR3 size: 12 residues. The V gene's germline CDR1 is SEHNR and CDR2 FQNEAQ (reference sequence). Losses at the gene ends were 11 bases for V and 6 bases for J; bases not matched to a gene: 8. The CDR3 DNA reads TGTGCCGGAACAGGGGGTGGGGATGGCTACACCTTC. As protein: CAGTGGGDGYTF.

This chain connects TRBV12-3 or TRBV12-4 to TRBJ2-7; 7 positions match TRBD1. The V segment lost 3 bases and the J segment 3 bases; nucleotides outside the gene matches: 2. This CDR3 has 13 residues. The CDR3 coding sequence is TGTGCCAGCAGTTTGGGACAGAACTACGAGCAGTACTTC. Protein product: CASSLGQNYEQYF.

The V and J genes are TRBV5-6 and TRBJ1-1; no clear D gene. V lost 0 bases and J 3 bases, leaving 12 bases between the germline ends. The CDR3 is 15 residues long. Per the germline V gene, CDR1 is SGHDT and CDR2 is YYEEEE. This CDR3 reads CASSLAPGGDTEAFF. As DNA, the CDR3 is TGTGCCAGCAGCTTGGCCCCGGGAGGTGACACTGAAGCTTTCTTT.

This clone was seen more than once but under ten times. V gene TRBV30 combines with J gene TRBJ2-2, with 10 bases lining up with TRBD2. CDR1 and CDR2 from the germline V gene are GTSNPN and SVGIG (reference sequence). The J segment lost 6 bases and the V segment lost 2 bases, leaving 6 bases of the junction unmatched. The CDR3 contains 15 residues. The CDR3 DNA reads TGTGCCTGGAGTAGGTTAGCGGGAGGCGCCGGGGAGCTGTTTTTT. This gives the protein CAWSRLAGGAGELFF.

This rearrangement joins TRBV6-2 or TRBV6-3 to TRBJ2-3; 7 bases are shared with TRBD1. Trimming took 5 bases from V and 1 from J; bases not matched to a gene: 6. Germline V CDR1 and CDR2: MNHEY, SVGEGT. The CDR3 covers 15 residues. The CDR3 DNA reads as TGTGCCAGCAGTGGACAGGCTTTGGGCACAGATACGCAGTATTTT. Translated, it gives CASSGQALGTDTQYF.

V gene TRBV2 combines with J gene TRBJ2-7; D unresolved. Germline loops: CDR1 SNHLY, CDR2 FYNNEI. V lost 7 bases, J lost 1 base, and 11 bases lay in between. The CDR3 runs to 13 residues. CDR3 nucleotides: TGTGCCAGCAACTCGGAGTCATCCTACGAGCAGTACTTC. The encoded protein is CASNSESSYEQYF.

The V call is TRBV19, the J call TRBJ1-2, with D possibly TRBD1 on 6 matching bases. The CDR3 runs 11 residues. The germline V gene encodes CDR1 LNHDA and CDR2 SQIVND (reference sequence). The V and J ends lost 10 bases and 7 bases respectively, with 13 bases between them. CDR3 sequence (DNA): TGTGCCACTTCGGACAGACCTGGCTACACCTTC. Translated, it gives CATSDRPGYTF.

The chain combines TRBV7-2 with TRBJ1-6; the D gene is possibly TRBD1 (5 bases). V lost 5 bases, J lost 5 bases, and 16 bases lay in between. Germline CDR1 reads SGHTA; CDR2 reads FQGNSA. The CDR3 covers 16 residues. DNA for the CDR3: TGTGCCAGCAGCGATAGACGGGACGGAAATAATTCACCCCTCCACTTT. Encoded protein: CASSDRRDGNNSPLHF.

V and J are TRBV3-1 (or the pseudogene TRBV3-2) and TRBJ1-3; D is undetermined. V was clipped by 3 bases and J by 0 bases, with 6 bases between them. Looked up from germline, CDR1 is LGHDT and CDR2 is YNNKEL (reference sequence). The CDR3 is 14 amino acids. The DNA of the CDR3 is TGTGCCAGCAGCCACCGGAGCTCTGGAAACACCATATATTTT. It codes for CASSHRSSGNTIYF.

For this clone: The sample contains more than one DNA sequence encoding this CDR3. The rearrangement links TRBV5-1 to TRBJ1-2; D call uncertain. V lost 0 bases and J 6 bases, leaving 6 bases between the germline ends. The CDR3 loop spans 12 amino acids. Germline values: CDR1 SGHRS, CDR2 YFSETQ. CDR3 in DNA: TGCGCCAGCAGCTTGGGTGGAGATGGCTACACCTTC. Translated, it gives CASSLGGDGYTF.

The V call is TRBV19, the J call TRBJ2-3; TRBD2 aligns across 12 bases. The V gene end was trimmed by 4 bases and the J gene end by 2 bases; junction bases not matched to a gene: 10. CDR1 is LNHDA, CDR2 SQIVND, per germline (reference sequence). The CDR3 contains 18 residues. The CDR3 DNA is TGTGCCAGTAGTAAAACTAGCGGGGGGCCCGACTACACAGATACGCAGTATTTT. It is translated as CASSKTSGGPDYTDTQYF.

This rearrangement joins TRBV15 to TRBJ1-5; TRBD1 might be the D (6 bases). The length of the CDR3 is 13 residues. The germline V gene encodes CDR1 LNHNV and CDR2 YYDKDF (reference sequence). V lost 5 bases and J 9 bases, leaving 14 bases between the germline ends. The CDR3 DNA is TGTGCCACCAGCGCCACAGGGCTTGGGCCCCAGCATTTT. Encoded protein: CATSATGLGPQHF.

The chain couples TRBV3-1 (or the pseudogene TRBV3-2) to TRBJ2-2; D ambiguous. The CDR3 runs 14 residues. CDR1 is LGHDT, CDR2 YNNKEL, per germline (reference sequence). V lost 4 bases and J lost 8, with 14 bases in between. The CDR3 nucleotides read TGTGCCAGCAGCCCTACCTTGAAATTAGGGGAGCTGTTTTTT. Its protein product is CASSPTLKLGELFF.

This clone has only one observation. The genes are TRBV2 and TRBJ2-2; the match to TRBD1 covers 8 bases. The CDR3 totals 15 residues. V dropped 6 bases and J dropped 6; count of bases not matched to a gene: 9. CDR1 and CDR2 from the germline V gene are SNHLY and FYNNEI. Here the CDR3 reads CASSVMTGASGELFF. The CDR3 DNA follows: TGTGCCAGCAGCGTGATGACAGGGGCCTCCGGGGAGCTGTTTTTT.